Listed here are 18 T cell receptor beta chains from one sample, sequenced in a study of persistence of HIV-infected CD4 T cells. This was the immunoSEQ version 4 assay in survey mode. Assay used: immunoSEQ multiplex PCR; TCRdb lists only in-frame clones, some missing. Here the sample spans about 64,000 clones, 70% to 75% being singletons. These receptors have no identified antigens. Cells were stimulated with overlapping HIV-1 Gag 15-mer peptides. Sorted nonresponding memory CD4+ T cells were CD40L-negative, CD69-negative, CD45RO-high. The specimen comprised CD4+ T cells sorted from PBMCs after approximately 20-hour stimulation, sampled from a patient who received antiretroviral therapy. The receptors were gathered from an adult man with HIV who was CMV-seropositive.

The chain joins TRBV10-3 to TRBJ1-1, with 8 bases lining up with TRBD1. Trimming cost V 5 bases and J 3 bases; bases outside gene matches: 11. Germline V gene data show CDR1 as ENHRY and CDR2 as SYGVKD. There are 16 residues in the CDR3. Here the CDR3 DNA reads TGTGCCATCAGTAACGCAGGGGGCTCAAAGGACACTGAAGCTTTCTTT. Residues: CAISNAGGSKDTEAFF.

The CDR3: CASRAGTGEYEQYF. In DNA form, the CDR3 reads TGCGCCAGCAGGGCCGGGACAGGGGAGTACGAGCAGTACTTC. The chain combines TRBV5-1 with TRBJ2-7, with 10 bases aligning to TRBD1. Unmatched junction bases numbered 6, after V lost 5 bases and J lost 4 bases. The CDR3 extends over 14 amino acids. The V gene's germline CDR1 is SGHRS and CDR2 YFSETQ.

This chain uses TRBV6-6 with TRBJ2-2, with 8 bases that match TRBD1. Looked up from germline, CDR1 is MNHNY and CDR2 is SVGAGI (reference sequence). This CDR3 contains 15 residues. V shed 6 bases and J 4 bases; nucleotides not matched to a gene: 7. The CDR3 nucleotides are TGTGCCAGCAGCCGCATTACAGGGGGCACCGGGGAGCTGTTTTTT. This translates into CASSRITGGTGELFF.

The CDR3 DNA reads TGTGCCAGCAGCTCTTATGGCGGACGGCGGTCACCCCTCCACTTT. As protein: CASSSYGGRRSPLHF. V usage is TRBV7-2 and J usage is TRBJ1-6; D is ambiguous. Germline CDR1 and CDR2: SGHTA and FQGNSA. V lost 4 bases and J lost 10, with 17 bases in between. This CDR3 has 15 amino acids. Looking up the rest from reference TRBV7-2 and TRBJ1-6 gives the full variable domain: GAGVSQSPSNKVTEKGKDVELRCDPISGHTALYWYRQSLGQGLEFLIYFQGNSAPDKSGLPSDRFSAERTGGSVSTLTIQRTQQEDSAVYLCASSSYGGRRSPLHFGNGTRLTVT.

This CDR3 is CASSEDRSYGYTF. The CDR3 DNA reads as TGTGCCAGCAGTGAGGACAGGTCCTATGGCTACACCTTC. This chain links TRBV6-1 with TRBJ1-2; 7 bases are a match to TRBD1. Per germline, CDR1 MNHNS and CDR2 SASEGT. Trimming cost V 3 bases and J 4 bases; bases outside gene matches: 2. This CDR3 has 13 residues.

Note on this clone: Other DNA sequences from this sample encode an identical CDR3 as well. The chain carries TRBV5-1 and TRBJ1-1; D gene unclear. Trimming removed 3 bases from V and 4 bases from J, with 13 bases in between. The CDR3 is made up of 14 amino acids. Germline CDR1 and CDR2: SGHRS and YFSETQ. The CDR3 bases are TGCGCCAGCAGCTCCCGGGATCGGGGCACTGAAGCTTTCTTT. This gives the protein CASSSRDRGTEAFF.

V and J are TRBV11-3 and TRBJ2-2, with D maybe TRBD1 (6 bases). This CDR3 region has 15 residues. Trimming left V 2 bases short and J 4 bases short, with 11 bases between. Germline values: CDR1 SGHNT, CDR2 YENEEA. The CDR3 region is CASSLRQGGTGELFF. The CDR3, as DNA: TGTGCCAGCAGCTTAAGACAAGGGGGCACCGGGGAGCTGTTTTTT.

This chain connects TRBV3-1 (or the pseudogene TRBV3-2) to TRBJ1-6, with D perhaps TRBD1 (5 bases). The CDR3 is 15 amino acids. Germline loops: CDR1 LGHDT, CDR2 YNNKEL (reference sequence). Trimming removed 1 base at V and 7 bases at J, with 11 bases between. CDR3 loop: CASSQGRAGNSPLHF. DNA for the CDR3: TGTGCCAGCAGCCAAGGGCGGGCAGGGAATTCACCCCTCCACTTT.

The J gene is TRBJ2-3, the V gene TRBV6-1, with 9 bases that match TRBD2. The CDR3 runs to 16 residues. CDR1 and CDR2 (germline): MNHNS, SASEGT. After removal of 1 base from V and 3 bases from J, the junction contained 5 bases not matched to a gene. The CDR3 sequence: CASSEGAGGHTDTQYF. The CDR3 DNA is TGTGCCAGCAGTGAAGGTGCGGGGGGGCATACAGATACGCAGTATTTT.

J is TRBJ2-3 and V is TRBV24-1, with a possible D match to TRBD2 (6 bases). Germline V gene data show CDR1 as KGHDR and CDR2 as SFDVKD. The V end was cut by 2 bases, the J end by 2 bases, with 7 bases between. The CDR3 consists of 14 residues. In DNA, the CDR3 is TGTGCCACCAGTGATTGGGACTCCACAGATACGCAGTATTTT. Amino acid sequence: CATSDWDSTDTQYF.

The CDR3 protein is CASSQVIFEEAFF. In DNA form, the CDR3 reads TGTGCCAGCAGCCAAGTCATTTTTGAAGAAGCTTTCTTT. The rearrangement links TRBV4-2 to TRBJ1-1; D not certain. CDR1 LGHNA and CDR2 YNFKEQ come from the germline V gene. This CDR3 has 13 residues. Trimming removed 1 base from V and 8 bases from J, with 11 bases in between.

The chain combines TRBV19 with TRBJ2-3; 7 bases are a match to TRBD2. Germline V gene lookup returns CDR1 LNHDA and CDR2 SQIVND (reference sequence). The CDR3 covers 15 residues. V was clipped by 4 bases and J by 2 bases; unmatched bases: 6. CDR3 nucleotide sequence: TGTGCCAGTAGTAAAGCTAGCGGCAACACAGATACGCAGTATTTT. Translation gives CASSKASGNTDTQYF.

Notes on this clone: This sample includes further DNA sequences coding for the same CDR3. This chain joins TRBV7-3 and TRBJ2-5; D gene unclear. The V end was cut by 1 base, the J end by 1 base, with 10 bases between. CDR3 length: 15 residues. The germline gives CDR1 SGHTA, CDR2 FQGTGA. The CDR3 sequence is CASSLRAGRQETQYF. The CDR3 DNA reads TGTGCCAGCAGCTTAAGGGCAGGTCGCCAAGAGACCCAGTACTTC.

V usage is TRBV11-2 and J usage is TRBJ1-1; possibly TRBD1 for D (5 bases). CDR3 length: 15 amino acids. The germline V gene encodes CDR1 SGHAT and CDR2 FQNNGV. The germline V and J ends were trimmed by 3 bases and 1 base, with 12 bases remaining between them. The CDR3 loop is CASSLLPGPNTEAFF. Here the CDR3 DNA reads TGTGCCAGCAGCTTGTTACCAGGGCCGAACACTGAAGCTTTCTTT. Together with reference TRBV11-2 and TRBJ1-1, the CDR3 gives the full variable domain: EAGVAQSPRYKIIEKRQSVAFWCNPISGHATLYWYQQILGQGPKLLIQFQNNGVVDDSQLPKDRFSAERLKGVDSTLKIQPAKLEDSAVYLCASSLLPGPNTEAFFGQGTRLTVV.

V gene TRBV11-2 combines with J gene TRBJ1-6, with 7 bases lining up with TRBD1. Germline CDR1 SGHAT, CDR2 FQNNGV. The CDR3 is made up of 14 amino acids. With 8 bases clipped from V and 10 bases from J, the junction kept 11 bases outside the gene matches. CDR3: CASSRGENRSPLHF. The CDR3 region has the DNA TGTGCCAGCTCCAGGGGGGAAAATCGGTCACCCCTCCACTTT.

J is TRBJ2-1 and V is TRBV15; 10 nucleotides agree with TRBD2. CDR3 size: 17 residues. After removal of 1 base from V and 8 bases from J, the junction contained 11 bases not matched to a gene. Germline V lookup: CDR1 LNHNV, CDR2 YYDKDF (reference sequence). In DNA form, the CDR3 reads TGTGCCACCAGCAGAGGGGCCCAAGCGGGGGGGCTCGATGAGCAGTTCTTC. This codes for CATSRGAQAGGLDEQFF. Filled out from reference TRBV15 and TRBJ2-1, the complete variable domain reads DAMVIQNPRYQVTQFGKPVTLSCSQTLNHNVMYWYQQKSSQAPKLLFHYYDKDFNNEADTPDNFQSRRPNTSFCFLDIRSPGLGDTAMYLCATSRGAQAGGLDEQFFGPGTRLTVL.

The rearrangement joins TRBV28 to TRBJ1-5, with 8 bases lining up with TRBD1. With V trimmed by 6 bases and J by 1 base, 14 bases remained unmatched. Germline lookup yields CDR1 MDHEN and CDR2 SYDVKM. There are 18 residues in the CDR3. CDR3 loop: CASSSITGGVRSNQPQHF. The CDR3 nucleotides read TGTGCCAGCAGCTCAATTACAGGGGGAGTAAGGAGCAATCAGCCCCAGCATTTT.

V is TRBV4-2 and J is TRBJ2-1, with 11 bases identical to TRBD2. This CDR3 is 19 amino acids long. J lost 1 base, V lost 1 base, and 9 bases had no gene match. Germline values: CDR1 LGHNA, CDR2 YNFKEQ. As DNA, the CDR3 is TGTGCCAGCAGCCAAGCCCGGGGGGGGACTAGCGGTTCCTACAATGAGCAGTTCTTC. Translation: CASSQARGGTSGSYNEQFF.